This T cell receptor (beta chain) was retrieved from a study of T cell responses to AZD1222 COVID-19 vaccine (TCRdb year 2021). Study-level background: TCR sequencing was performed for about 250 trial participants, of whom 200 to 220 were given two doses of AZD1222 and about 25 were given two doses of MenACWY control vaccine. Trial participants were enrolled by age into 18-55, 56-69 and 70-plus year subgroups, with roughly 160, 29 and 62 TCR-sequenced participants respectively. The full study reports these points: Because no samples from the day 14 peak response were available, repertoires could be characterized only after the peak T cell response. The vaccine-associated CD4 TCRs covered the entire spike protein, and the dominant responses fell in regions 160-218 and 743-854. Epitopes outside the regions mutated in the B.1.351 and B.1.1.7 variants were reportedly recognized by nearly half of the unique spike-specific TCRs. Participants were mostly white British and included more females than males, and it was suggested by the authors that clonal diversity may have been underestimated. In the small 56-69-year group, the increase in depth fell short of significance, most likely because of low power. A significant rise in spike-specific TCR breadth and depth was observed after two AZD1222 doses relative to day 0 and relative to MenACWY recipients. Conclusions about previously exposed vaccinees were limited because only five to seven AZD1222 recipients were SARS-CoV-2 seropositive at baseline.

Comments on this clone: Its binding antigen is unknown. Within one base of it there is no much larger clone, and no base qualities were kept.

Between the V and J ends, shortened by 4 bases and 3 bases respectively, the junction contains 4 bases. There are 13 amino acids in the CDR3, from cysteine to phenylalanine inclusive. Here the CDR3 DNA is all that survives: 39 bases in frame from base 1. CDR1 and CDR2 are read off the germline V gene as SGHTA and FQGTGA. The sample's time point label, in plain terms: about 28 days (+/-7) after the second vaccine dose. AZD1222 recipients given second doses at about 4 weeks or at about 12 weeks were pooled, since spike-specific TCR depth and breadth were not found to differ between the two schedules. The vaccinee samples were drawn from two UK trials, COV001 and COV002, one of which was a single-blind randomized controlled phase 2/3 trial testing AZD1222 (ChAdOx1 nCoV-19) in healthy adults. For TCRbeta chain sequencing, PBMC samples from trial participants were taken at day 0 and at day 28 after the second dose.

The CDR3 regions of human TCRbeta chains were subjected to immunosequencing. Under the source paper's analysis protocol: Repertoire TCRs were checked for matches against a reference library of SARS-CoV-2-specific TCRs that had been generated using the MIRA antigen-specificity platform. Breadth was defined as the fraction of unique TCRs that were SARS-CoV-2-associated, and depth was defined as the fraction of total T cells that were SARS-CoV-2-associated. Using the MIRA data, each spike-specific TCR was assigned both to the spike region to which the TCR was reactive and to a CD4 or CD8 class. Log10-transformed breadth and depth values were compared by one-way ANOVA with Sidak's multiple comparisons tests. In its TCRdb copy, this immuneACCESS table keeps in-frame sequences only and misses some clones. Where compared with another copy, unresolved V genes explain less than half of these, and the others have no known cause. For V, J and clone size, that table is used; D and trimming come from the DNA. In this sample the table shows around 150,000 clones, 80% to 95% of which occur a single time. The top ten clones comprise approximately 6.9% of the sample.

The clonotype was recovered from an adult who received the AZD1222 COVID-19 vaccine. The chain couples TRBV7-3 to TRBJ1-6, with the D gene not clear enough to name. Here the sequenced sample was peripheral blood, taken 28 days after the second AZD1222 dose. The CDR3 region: CASSYNYNSPLHF. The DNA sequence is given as TGTGCCAGCAGCTATAACTATAATTCACCCCTCCACTTT.